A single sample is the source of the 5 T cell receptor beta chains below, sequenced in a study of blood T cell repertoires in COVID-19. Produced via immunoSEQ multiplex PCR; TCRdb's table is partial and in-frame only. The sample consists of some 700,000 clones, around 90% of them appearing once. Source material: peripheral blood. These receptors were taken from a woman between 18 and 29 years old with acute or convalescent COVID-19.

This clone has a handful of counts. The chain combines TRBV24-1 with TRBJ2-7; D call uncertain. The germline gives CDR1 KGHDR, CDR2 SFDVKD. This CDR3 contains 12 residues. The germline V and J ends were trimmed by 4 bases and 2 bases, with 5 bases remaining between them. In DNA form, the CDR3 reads TGTGCCACCAGTGAAGACACCTACGAGCAGTACTTC. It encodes CATSEDTYEQYF.

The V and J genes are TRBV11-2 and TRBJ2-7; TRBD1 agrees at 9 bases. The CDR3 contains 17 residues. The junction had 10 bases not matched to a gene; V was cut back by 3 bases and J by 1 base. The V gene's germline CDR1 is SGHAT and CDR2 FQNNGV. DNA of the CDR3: TGTGCCAGCAGCTTTGGGGCTCTGGGGACAGGGTCCTACGAGCAGTACTTC. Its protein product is CASSFGALGTGSYEQYF.

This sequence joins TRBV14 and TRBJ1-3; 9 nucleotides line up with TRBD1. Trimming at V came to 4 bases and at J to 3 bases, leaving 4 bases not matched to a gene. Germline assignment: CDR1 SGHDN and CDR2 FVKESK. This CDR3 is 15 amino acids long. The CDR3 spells CASSPGQGYGNTIYF. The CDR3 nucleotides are TGTGCCAGCAGCCCGGGACAGGGTTATGGAAACACCATATATTTT. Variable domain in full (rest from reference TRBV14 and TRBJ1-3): EAGVTQFPSHSVIEKGQTVTLRCDPISGHDNLYWYRRVMGKEIKFLLHFVKESKQDESGMPNNRFLAERTGGTYSTLKVQPAELEDSGVYFCASSPGQGYGNTIYFGEGSWLTVV.

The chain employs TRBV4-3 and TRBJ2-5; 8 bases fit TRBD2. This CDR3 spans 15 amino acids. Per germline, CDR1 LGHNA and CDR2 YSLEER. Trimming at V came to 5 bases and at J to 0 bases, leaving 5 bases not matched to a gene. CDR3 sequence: CASSESGGYQETQYF. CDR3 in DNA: TGCGCCAGCAGCGAATCGGGAGGGTACCAAGAGACCCAGTACTTC.

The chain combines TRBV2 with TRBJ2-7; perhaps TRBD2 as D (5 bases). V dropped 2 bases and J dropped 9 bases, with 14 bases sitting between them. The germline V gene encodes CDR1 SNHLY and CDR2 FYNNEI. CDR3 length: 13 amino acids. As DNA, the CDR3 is TGTGCCAGCAGTGAACGTACTAAGCGGAGGCAGTACTTC. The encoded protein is CASSERTKRRQYF.